Detailed here is one T cell receptor beta chain. The method was immunoSEQ multiplex PCR; TCRdb's version includes in-frame clones alone and lacks a portion of them. The table has a few million clones, 93% seen once; the top ten hold 0.3% to 0.4%. CDR3 size: 15 residues. V was shortened by 0 bases and J by 4 bases, with 13 bases between the two germline ends. The V gene's germline CDR1 is SGHDT and CDR2 YYEEEE. These data come from a study of shared clonotypes between healthy human individuals. The chain couples TRBV5-6 to TRBJ2-5; perhaps TRBD1 as D (6 bases). The receptor was isolated from a man aged 18-30 years in good health. Some clones in this sample may be carry-over from other donors' samples. Sequencing used naive CD4+ T cells from PBMCs. As to subset: CD45RA+ positively selected. CDR3 nucleotides: TGTGCCAGCAGCTTGGGGGGAACAGGGCGAGAGACCCAGTACTTC. It is translated as CASSLGGTGRETQYF. Supplemented by reference TRBV5-6 and TRBJ2-5, the full variable domain reads DAGVTQSPTHLIKTRGQQVTLRCSPKSGHDTVSWYQQALGQGPQFIFQYYEEEERQRGNFPDRFSGHQFPNYSSELNVNALLLGDSALYLCASSLGGTGRETQYFGPGTRLLVL.